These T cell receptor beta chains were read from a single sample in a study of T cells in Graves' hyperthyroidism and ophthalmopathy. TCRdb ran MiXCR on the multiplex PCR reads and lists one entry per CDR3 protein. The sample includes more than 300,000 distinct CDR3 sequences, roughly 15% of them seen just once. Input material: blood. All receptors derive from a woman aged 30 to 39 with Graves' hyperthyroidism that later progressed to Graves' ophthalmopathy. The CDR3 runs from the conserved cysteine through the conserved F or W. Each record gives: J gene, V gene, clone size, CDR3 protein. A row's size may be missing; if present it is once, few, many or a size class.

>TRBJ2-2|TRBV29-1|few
CSVEAQVNTGELFF
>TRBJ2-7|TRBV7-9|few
CASSPPPGHTTYEQYF
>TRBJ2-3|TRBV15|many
CATSRPLGEGGGTQYF
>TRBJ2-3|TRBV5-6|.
CASSRLAFGADTQYF
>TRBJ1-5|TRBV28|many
CASSGGQGGGNQPQHF
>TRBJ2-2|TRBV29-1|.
CSVPGVPGELFF
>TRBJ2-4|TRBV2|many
CASSDWAKNIQYF
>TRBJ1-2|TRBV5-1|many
CASSLWPGQANYGYTF
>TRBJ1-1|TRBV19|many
CASSNVGLVNTEAFF
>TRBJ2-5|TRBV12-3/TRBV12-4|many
CASSRTDPGSQYF
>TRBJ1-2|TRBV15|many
CATSRDRDRGGPYGYTF
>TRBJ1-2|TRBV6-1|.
CASSIDRGQGYGYTF
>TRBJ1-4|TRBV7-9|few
CASSLLGTEKLFF
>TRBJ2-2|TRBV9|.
CASSAGQVNAGELFF
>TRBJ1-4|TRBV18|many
CASSFLGQNNEKLFF
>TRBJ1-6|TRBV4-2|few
CASSQGNPRNSPLHF
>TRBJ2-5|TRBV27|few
CASSLEGPRQTQYF
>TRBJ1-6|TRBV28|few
CASSSGTGYNSPLHF
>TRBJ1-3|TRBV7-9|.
CASSSQGESGNTIYF
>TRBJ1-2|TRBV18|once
CASSSQPVLVTNYGYTF
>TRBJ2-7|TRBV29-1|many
CSVVKQGYEQYF
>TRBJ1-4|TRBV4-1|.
CASSQVLETGAEKLFF
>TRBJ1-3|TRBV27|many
CASSRGTGNTIYF
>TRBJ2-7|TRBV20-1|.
CSARDLREGVYEQYF
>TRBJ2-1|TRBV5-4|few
CASSLPTNFQEFF
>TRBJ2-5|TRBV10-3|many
CAISEPQERETQYF
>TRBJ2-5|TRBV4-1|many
CASSQGTGVETQYF
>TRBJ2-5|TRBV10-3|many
CAISEAIAGSETQYF
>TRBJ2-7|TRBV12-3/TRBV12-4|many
CASSLRATAYEQYF
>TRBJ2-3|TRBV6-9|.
CASSYSASKGGLGTDTQYF
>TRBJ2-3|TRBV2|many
CASNRDSTDTQYF
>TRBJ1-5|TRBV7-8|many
CASSFVPGQSNQPQHF
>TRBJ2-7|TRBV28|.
CASRDRGVSEQYF
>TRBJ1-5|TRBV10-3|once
CAISEGGGYSNQPQHF
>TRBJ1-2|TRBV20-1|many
CSARGLGEGYTF
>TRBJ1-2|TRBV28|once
CASSLPRGAVYGYTF
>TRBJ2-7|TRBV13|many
CASSDRGTGVEEQYF
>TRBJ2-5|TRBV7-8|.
CASSLRQPTGTSGSQETQYF
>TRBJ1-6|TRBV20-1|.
CSARYGSEGSPLHF
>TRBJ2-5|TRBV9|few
CASSVAPSGGVETQYF
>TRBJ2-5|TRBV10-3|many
CAISNDRNQETQYF
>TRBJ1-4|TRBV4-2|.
CASSQDQGATNEKLFF